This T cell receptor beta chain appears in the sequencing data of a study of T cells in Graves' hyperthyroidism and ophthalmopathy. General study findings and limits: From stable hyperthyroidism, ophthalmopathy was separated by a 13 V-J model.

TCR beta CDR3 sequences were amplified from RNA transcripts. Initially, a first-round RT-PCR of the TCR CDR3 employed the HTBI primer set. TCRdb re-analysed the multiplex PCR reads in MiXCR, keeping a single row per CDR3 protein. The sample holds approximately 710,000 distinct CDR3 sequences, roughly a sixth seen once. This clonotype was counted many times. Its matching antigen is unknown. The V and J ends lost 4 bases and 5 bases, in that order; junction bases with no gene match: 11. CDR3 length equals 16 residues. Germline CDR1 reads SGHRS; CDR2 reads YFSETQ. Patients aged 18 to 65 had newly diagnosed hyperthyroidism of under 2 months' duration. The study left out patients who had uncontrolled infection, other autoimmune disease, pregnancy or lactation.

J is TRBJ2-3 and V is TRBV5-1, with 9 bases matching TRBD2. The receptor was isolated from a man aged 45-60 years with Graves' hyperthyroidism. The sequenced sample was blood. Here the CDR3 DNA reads TGCGCCAGCAGCCCCGGGACTAGCACTAGGGGAGATACGCAGTATTTT. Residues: CASSPGTSTRGDTQYF. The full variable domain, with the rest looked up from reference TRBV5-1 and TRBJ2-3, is KAGVTQTPRYLIKTRGQQVTLSCSPISGHRSVSWYQQTPGQGLQFLFEYFSETQRNKGNFPGRFSGRQFSNSRSEMNVSTLELGDSALYLCASSPGTSTRGDTQYFGPGTRLTVL.